This TCR beta chain was sequenced during a study of blood T cell repertoires in COVID-19. On the study more broadly: The United States, Italy and Spain supplied acute and convalescent COVID-19 samples. Sample material is recorded as cDNA or gDNA derived from T cells, B-cell-depleted T cells, or PBMCs.

In the original workflow: Amplifying reference gene primers gave estimates of nucleated cell counts. Sequenced by immunoSEQ multiplex PCR; TCRdb stores in-frame clones only, minus some. V, J and clone size are those of that table, while D and trimming were read from the DNA. The table includes 70,000 to 95,000 clones, 75% to 90% detected once. This CDR3 contains 14 residues. V gave up 2 bases and J gave up 4 bases; unmatched junction bases: 3. Germline loops: CDR1 MNHEY, CDR2 SMNVEV (reference sequence). Sequenced: peripheral blood. The sequence came from a man in his 70s with active or convalescent COVID-19. The chain employs TRBV27 and TRBJ2-3; 7 bases are shared with TRBD1. This chain's CDR3 is CASSLRGPPDTQYF. In nucleotides, the CDR3 is TGTGCCAGCAGTTTAAGGGGGCCCCCAGATACGCAGTATTTT.